Here is one TCR beta chain with its context. In its sample, this clonotype was seen once. Its antigen remains unidentified. No much larger clone exists at a distance of one base, and base qualities are not known. A lone read offers only weak evidence. This specimen belongs to a study of blood T cells in healthy people across ages (dated by TCRdb to between 2015 and 2017). Background on the whole study: In model experiments, template switching captured roughly one uniquely barcoded TCR beta cDNA molecule for every two T cells. Age-related changes in TCR beta repertoire diversity were measured in the study by deep sequencing normalized with unique cDNA molecular identifiers. Donors were grouped into four age groups: young (average roughly 17 years), middle-aged (around 39), aged (over 55) and long-lived (just over 80). To avoid experimental bias, donors of different ages were randomly spread across the sequencing lanes. Two additional independent replicas of 1 million unique cDNA reads from the same blood draw were analyzed for two donors (one aged 18 to 30 and one aged 80 or older).

CDR1 and CDR2, looked up from the germline V gene (reference sequence), are DFQATT and SNEGSKA. Counted from cysteine to phenylalanine, this CDR3 has 17 amino acids. The DNA shown is the 51-base CDR3, in frame from base 1. The germline ends are 16 bases apart after V is trimmed by 1 base and J by 1 base. The library was made by 5' RACE. Instrument on record: Illumina HiSeq 2500. A second PCR of roughly 7 to 11 cycles was performed with a sample-barcoded 5' primer and a J-beta primer mix. A unique molecular identifier was introduced onto each TCR beta cDNA molecule by a template-switch 5' adaptor carrying 12 random nucleotides. Each sample yielded at least 3 million CDR3-containing paired-end reads. All of the RNA was converted into first-strand cDNA using the Mint cDNA synthesis kit, with a TRBC-specific oligonucleotide serving as the primer. Following uracil-DNA glycosylase treatment, all cDNA underwent a first 18-cycle PCR with the universal primers M1SS and BC2_uni_R. In the source study's methods: Normalization of each sample was performed by random selection of 1 million high-quality reads, each carrying a distinct molecular identifier. Instead of being binned into consensus sequences, reads that shared molecular identifiers were thrown out. CDR3 identification, clonotype clustering and error correction used MiTCR with a Q25 quality threshold and the strictest error-elimination algorithm. A nonparametric unseen species model with Euler transformation was used to estimate a lower bound on total TCR beta diversity. The raw public reads went through TCRdb reprocessing: fastp at Q25, MiXCR clone calling, in-frame beta chains kept. Rows with a matching CDR3 protein are joined into one entry that keeps the most common DNA and genes. These V and J calls derive from TCRdb rather than the authors' analysis. This sample has hundreds of thousands of distinct CDR3 sequences in its table, and 58% of those were observed once. The top ten hold roughly 34% of the sample.

What the authors observed across the whole study: Because donor CMV infection status was unknown, age-related changes in expanded clonotypes were potentially confounded. As age increased, observed TCR beta diversity per million T cells dropped in a roughly linear way, and a significant reduction was already evident by age approximately 40. The percentage of naive T cells measured by flow cytometry correlated strongly with observed TCR beta diversity. Compared with the aged group, the long-lived group had more naive CD4+ T cells, fewer expanded clones and increased TCR diversity, suggesting age selection. Estimates of total diversity based on one million sequenced T cells were considered lower bounds and underestimates. Conclusive comparison of naive and antigen-experienced compartments was prevented by the profiling of bulk unsorted PBMCs.

The roughly 39 donors, aged about 6 to 100 years, were systemically healthy Caucasian individuals from Russia. Each donor gave 9 to 10 milliliters of peripheral blood, collected into EDTA-treated Vacutainer tubes. Ficoll-Paque density-gradient centrifugation was used to isolate PBMCs, with at least 6.5 million per sample. Trizol reagent was used to extract total RNA from PBMCs, with at least 5.5 micrograms per sample. For every donor, flow cytometry on a PBMC aliquot measured the percentage of naive CD45RAhigh/CD27high T cells. This TCR was sampled from a man in his sixties in good health. The chain links TRBV20-1 with TRBJ2-2; TRBD2 might be the D gene, on 6 matching bases. The specimen sequenced was blood. The CDR3 amino acid sequence is: CSARGVGTGKNTGELFF. The bases are TGCAGTGCTAGAGGAGTGGGGACTGGGAAGAACACCGGGGAGCTGTTTTTT.